These 9 T cell receptor beta chains originate from one sample sequenced in a study of CD8 T cells in ankylosing spondylitis. TCRdb re-called the 5' RACE reads through MiXCR, storing one row per CDR3 protein. The sample lists about 250,000 distinct CDR3 sequences; about 10% were seen once. The specimen sequenced was blood, either unsorted or a sorted T cell fraction (not recorded which). The source of these receptors is a male donor with ankylosing spondylitis or in good health (not recorded which).

This rearrangement joins TRBV5-6 to TRBJ2-3; D gene unclear. Germline CDR1 is SGHDT and CDR2 is YYEEEE. The CDR3 covers 12 residues. The V end was cut by 4 bases, the J end by 6 bases, with 9 bases between. The CDR3 loop reads CASSRGWDTQYF. DNA for the CDR3: TGTGCCAGCAGCCGAGGTTGGGATACGCAGTATTTT.

This clonotype has ten or more counts. The chain links TRBV4-1 to TRBJ2-5; TRBD1 is a possible D gene (6 bases). CDR1 MGHRA and CDR2 YSYEKL come from the germline V gene. The V end lost 1 base, the J end lost 5 bases, and 11 bases lay between the germline ends. This CDR3 comprises 14 residues. The CDR3 DNA is TGCGCCAGCAGCCAAGTTCCAGGGGAGGAGACCCAGTACTTC. It is translated as CASSQVPGEETQYF.

This clonotype came up many times. The chain combines TRBV12-3 or TRBV12-4 with TRBJ2-7; 7 bases match TRBD2. The CDR3 covers 14 residues. Losses at the gene ends were 7 bases for V and 1 base for J; bases not matched to a gene: 7. The CDR3 protein is CASTLGSGSYEQYF. The CDR3 DNA sequence: TGTGCCAGCACCCTGGGTAGCGGGTCCTACGAGCAGTACTTC.

A remark on this clonotype: This may arise from a read error, as a much more abundant clone is one base away. V is TRBV20-1 and J is TRBJ2-5; TRBD2 aligns across 8 bases. The CDR3 contains 12 residues. Germline CDR1 is DFQATT and CDR2 is SNEGSKA (reference sequence). CDR3 amino acids: CSTSRAGGAQYF. In DNA, the CDR3 is TGCAGCACTTCCCGGGCCGGGGGGGCCCAGTACTTC.

The chain employs TRBV11-2 and TRBJ1-1; D possibly corresponds to TRBD1 (5 bases). Germline-derived CDR1 and CDR2 are SGHAT and FQNNGV. V was clipped by 2 bases and J by 4 bases, with 14 bases between them. This CDR3 has 15 amino acids. CDR3 in DNA: TGTGCCAGCAGCTTAACTTCAGGGCCTGGCACTGAAGCTTTCTTT. This codes for CASSLTSGPGTEAFF.

This clonotype was observed at least ten times. The chain employs TRBV12-3 or TRBV12-4 and TRBJ1-3; no reliable D call. V was pared by 6 bases and J by 0 bases, with 15 bases between. This CDR3 has 16 residues. This chain's CDR3 is CASSLPSTFSGNTIYF. Here the CDR3 DNA reads TGTGCCAGCAGCCTCCCCTCCACTTTCTCTGGAAACACCATATATTTT.

In its sample, this clonotype was seen a few times. The CDR3 coding sequence is TGCGCCAGCAGCTTGGCCGGGACAGGGGCCTCTGGGGCCAACGTCCTGACTTTC. It translates to CASSLAGTGASGANVLTF. The rearrangement joins TRBV5-1 to TRBJ2-6, with 10 bases lining up with TRBD1. The germline V gene encodes CDR1 SGHRS and CDR2 YFSETQ. The CDR3 length is 18 residues. The trim removed 0 bases at V and 0 bases at J, leaving 3 bases unmatched.

The CDR3 DNA sequence: TGTGCCAGCAGCCGCCCCGGGGGCGAGCAGTACTTC. Its protein product is CASSRPGGEQYF. The chain carries TRBV3-1 and TRBJ2-7, with D maybe TRBD2 (6 bases). The germline CDR1 and CDR2 sequences are LGHDT and YNNKEL (reference sequence). The CDR3 extends over 12 amino acids. V was cut by 4 bases and J by 6 bases, with 10 bases left in between.

This clonotype was detected only a few times. The chain carries TRBV12-3 or TRBV12-4 and TRBJ1-2; tentatively, D is TRBD1 (6 bases). The CDR3 extends over 13 amino acids. The V gene lost 0 bases and the J gene lost 8 bases, with 10 bases spanning the gap. CDR3 in DNA: TGTGCCAGCAGTTTAGCGGAGGGGGTAGGCTACACCTTC. It translates to CASSLAEGVGYTF.